This entry lists 9 T cell receptor beta chains sequenced from one sample in a study of T-cell memory formation after mild COVID-19. One entry per CDR3 protein, called by TCRdb with MiXCR from the 5' RACE reads. The table records about 320,000 distinct CDR3 sequences, approximately 15% of them present only once. Sequenced sample: PBMCs or a T cell subset sorted from them (not recorded which). These receptors came from a man aged 18 to 30 who had mild COVID-19 (a few samples of this study predate the infection). Cell type and time point are not known.

V is TRBV6-6 and J is TRBJ1-4; possibly TRBD1 for D (6 bases). The CDR3 length is 16 residues. In germline, CDR1 is MNHNY, CDR2 SVGAGI (reference sequence). Trimming removed 2 bases at V and 0 bases at J, with 10 bases between. This chain's CDR3 is CASSYGQPSTNEKLFF. CDR3 DNA sequence: TGTGCCAGCAGTTACGGACAGCCATCAACTAATGAAAAACTGTTTTTT.

This rearrangement joins TRBV5-1 to TRBJ2-7; 8 bases line up with TRBD1. CDR1 is SGHRS, CDR2 YFSETQ, per germline. Trimming took 5 bases from V and 6 from J; bases not matched to a gene: 7. The CDR3 covers 13 residues. Here the CDR3 reads CASRLDRGSEQYF. CDR3 DNA sequence: TGCGCCAGCAGGCTCGACAGGGGTTCCGAGCAGTACTTC.

This clonotype was counted many times. The J gene is TRBJ1-1, the V gene TRBV28; TRBD1 matches at 11 bases. The CDR3 covers 14 residues. The germline CDR1 and CDR2 sequences are MDHEN and SYDVKM. J lost 11 bases, V lost 5 bases, and 10 bases had no gene match. DNA for the CDR3: TGTGCCAGCAGTCACAGGGACAGGGGGATTCGGGCTTTCTTT. Its protein product is CASSHRDRGIRAFF.

This clonotype has just a few counts. V usage is TRBV5-1 and J usage is TRBJ2-3; 7 bases map to TRBD2. With V trimmed by 0 bases and J by 6 bases, 13 bases remained unmatched. CDR3 length: 17 amino acids. The germline gives CDR1 SGHRS, CDR2 YFSETQ. The CDR3, as DNA: TGCGCCAGCAGCTTGGCTGGCCAGGGAGGGGATTGGGATACGCAGTATTTT. It translates to CASSLAGQGGDWDTQYF.

This clonotype was seen more than once but under ten times. The chain uses TRBV20-1 and TRBJ2-7, with D unresolved. CDR1 is DFQATT and CDR2 is SNEGSKA in the germline V gene (reference sequence). With 0 bases removed from V and 2 bases from J, the gap between germline ends came to 8 bases. The CDR3 has 13 residues. The CDR3 nucleotides read TGCAGTGCTAGAGATACCATTACCTACGAGCAGTACTTC. Translating gives CSARDTITYEQYF.

The genes are TRBV18 and TRBJ2-2; tentatively, D is TRBD2 (5 bases). The CDR3 is 13 amino acids. With 2 bases removed from V and 13 bases from J, the gap between germline ends came to 14 bases. Germline V lookup: CDR1 KGHSH, CDR2 LQKENI. CDR3 protein: CASSPTDGLGLFF. The CDR3 region has the DNA TGTGCCAGCTCACCAACGGACGGACTGGGGCTGTTTTTT.

The chain links TRBV27 to TRBJ1-1; no clear D. Deletions cut 6 bases from V and 6 bases from J, with 8 bases between. CDR1 is MNHEY and CDR2 is SMNVEV in the germline V gene (reference sequence). The CDR3 is made up of 11 amino acids. CDR3 in amino acids: CASRTSAEAFF. DNA for the CDR3: TGTGCCAGCAGAACTTCCGCTGAAGCTTTCTTT.

This clonotype has only a few counts. This chain connects TRBV6-1 to TRBJ2-7, with D uncertain. Looked up from germline, CDR1 is MNHNS and CDR2 is SASEGT. The CDR3 is 13 residues long. Trimming stripped 7 bases from V and 3 bases from J, with 13 bases between. CDR3 loop: CASTVADLYEQYF. CDR3 DNA sequence: TGTGCCAGCACGGTGGCGGACCTCTACGAGCAGTACTTC.

V and J are TRBV7-2 and TRBJ2-7; D possibly corresponds to TRBD2 (6 bases). Trimming stripped 6 bases from V and 6 bases from J, with 18 bases between. From germline, CDR1 is SGHTA and CDR2 FQGNSA. CDR3 length: 14 amino acids. The CDR3 DNA reads TGTGCCAGCAGTTATCCGGGAGCCGCGGGCGAGCAGTACTTC. This gives the protein CASSYPGAAGEQYF.